This TCR beta chain was obtained from a study of blood T cells in healthy people across ages. General study findings and limits: Diversity estimates from one million T cells were considered underestimates.

The CDR3 runs to 13 residues. Trimming stripped 6 bases from V and 3 bases from J, with 11 bases between. In germline, CDR1 is MNHEY, CDR2 SVGAGI. A second PCR of 7 to 11 cycles used a sample-barcoded 5' primer and a J-beta primer mix. Each cDNA molecule was tagged by a template-switch adaptor that had 12 random nucleotides. TCRdb re-derived calls from the 5' RACE reads in MiXCR, one entry per CDR3 protein. Of about 1,500,000 distinct CDR3 sequences listed, about 28% were seen once; the top ten hold more than 6%. In the case of this clonotype: The antigen is undetermined.

The source of this sequence is a woman aged 30 to 39 in good health. This chain links TRBV6-5 with TRBJ1-2; no clear D. Input material: blood. The CDR3 region is CASRSMRDYGYTF. The CDR3 DNA sequence: TGTGCCAGCAGGAGCATGAGGGACTATGGCTACACCTTC.